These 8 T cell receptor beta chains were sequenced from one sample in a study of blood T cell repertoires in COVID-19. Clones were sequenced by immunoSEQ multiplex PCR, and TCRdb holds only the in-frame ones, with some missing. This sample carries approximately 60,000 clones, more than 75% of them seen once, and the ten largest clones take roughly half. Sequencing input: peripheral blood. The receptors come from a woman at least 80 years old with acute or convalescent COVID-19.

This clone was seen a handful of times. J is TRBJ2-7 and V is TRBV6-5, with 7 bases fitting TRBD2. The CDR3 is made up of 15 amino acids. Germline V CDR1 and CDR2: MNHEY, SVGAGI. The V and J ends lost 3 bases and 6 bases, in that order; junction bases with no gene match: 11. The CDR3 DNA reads TGTGCCAGCAGTTATGGGAGCGGGACCTCTATCGAGCAGTACTTC. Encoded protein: CASSYGSGTSIEQYF.

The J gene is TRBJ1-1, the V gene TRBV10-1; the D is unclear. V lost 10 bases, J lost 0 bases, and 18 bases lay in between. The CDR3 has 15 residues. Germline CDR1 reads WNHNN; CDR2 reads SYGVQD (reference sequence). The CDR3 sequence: CATQSGQNMNTEAFF. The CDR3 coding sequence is TGCGCCACCCAGTCTGGGCAGAACATGAACACTGAAGCTTTCTTT.

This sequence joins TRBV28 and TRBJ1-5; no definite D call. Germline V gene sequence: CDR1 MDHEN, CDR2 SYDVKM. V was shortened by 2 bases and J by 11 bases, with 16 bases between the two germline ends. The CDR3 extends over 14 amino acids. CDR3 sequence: CASSLPGSQRSQHF. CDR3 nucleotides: TGTGCCAGCAGTTTACCAGGATCCCAAAGGTCCCAGCATTTT.

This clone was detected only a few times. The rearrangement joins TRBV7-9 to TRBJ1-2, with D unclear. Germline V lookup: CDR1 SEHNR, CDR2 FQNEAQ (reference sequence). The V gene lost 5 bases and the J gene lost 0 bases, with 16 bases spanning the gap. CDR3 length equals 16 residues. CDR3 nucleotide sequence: TGTGCCAGCAGCCTGGGTGGAGGGCCAGCTAACTATGGCTACACCTTC. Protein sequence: CASSLGGGPANYGYTF.

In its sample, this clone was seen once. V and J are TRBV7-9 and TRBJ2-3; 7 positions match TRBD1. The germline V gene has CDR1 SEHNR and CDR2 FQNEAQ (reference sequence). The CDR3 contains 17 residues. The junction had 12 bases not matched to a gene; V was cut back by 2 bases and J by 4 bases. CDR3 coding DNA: TGTGCCAGCAGCTTATTCCCGGGACAGTCATCAGCAGATACGCAGTATTTT. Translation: CASSLFPGQSSADTQYF.

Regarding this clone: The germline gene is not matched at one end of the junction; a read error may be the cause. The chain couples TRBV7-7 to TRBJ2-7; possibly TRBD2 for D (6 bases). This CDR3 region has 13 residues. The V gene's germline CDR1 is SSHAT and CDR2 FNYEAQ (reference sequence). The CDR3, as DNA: TGTGCTAGCAGCTTAGGGACTCGCTACGAGCAGTACTTC. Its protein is CASSLGTRYEQYF.

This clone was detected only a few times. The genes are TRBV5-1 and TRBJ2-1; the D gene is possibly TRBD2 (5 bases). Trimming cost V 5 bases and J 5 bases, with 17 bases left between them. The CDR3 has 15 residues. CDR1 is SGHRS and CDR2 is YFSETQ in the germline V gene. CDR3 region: CASRGEGDRDNEQFF. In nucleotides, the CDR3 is TGCGCCAGCAGGGGTGAGGGTGATAGGGACAATGAGCAGTTCTTC.

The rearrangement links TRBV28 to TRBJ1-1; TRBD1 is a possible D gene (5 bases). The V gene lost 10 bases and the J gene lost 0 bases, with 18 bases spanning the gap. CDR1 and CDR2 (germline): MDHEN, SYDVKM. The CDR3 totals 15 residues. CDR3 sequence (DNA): TGTGCCACCACTCCCGGGGGGGGTTTGAACACTGAAGCTTTCTTT. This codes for CATTPGGGLNTEAFF.